The entry below describes one T cell receptor (beta chain). Its antigen is still unknown. Germline CDR1 reads SGHTA; CDR2 reads FQGNSA. CDR3 length: 13 residues. V was cut by 6 bases and J by 6 bases, with 12 bases left in between. These data come from a study of cytomegalovirus exposure and HLA in healthy donors. Study context: Caucasian-associated ancestry cluster membership applied to about four fifths of around 400 genotyped donors. Points from the study as a whole: Later genetic work tied a missense DCLRE1C variant to beta-chain V and J trimming. Researchers counted some 150 TCR beta chains as cytomegalovirus-associated. In presence/absence analyses, roughly uniform sequencing depth across donors was assumed.

60 Vbeta and 13 Jbeta primers were used in PCR. Profiled with immunoSEQ multiplex PCR; TCRdb holds only in-frame clones, not every one. The sample has about 130,000 clones, about 8.5% seen once. The receptor was isolated from a man aged 35 to 55 in good health and CMV-seronegative. Sequencing input: PBMCs. This chain links TRBV7-2 with TRBJ2-1; maybe TRBD1 (5 bases). The CDR3 coding sequence is TGTGCCAGCAGGTCTGACAGTCCCAATGAGCAGTTCTTC. Translated, it gives CASRSDSPNEQFF.